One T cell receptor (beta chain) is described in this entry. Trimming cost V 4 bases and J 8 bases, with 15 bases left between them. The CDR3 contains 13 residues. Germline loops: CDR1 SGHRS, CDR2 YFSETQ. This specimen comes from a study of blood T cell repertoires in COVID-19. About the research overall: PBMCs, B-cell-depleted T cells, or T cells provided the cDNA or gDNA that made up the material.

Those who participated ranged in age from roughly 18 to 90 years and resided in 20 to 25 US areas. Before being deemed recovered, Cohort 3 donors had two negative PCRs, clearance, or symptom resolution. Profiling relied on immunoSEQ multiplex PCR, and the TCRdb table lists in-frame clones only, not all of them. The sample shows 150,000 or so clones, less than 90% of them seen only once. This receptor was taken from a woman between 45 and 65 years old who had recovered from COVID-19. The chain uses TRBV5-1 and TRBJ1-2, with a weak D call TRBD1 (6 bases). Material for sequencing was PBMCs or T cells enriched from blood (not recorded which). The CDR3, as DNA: TGCGCCAGCAGCCGACAGGCGGGTCGGGGCTACACCTTC. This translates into CASSRQAGRGYTF.